This passage covers 13 T cell receptor beta chains from one sample sequenced in a study of post-analysis software for immune sequencing data. Study-wide findings and caveats: Patients carried five TRBV segments more frequently than controls did, and TRBV5-6, TRBV5-1 and TRBV20-1 were among them.

What these receptors recognize is not known. Unique-molecular-identifier-tagged TCR beta cDNA libraries were used. TCRdb reprocessed the PCR reads via MiXCR and lists one record per CDR3 protein. Of about 500,000 distinct CDR3 sequences detected, 45% appear once; the ten largest clones hold about 12%. The sequencing sample was made of blood. The receptor set was obtained from a girl aged 5-17 years with multiple sclerosis.

The J gene is TRBJ2-1, the V gene TRBV5-6; maybe TRBD2 (6 bases). In germline, CDR1 is SGHDT, CDR2 YYEEEE. There are 15 residues in the CDR3. Deletions cut 4 bases from V and 8 bases from J, with 19 bases between. In nucleotides, the CDR3 is TGTGCCAGCAGCCCAGGGACCGGGAGAGTCGATGAGCAGTTCTTC. Translation: CASSPGTGRVDEQFF.

The chain joins TRBV7-8 to TRBJ2-7; TRBD2 matches at 9 bases. This CDR3 contains 15 residues. Trimming at V came to 6 bases and at J to 0 bases, leaving 6 bases not matched to a gene. The germline CDR1 and CDR2 sequences are SGHVS and FQNEAQ. CDR3 sequence (DNA): TGTGCCAGCAGACTGACTAGCGGATACTCCTACGAGCAGTACTTC. The encoded protein is CASRLTSGYSYEQYF.

A few counts support this clonotype. The chain is built from TRBV24-1 and TRBJ2-5, with 12 nucleotides matching TRBD2. CDR1 and CDR2 from the germline V gene are KGHDR and SFDVKD. With 3 bases clipped from V and 2 bases from J, the junction kept 12 bases outside the gene matches. The CDR3 is 19 amino acids. CDR3 DNA: TGTGCCACCAGTGATACTACGTCGACTAGCGGGGGACGACAAGAGACCCAGTACTTC. This gives the protein CATSDTTSTSGGRQETQYF.

There are a few counts of this clonotype. This rearrangement joins TRBV25-1 to TRBJ2-3; 7 bases are a match to TRBD1. Germline V gene data show CDR1 as MGHDK and CDR2 as SYGVNS. V was clipped by 2 bases and J by 7 bases; unmatched bases: 12. CDR3 size: 16 residues. CDR3 DNA sequence: TGTGCCAGCAGTGAACTGACAGGGTTTGTCCCAAATACGCAGTATTTT. It yields the protein CASSELTGFVPNTQYF.

The rearrangement joins TRBV4-2 to TRBJ2-5; D call uncertain. V lost 0 bases to trimming and J lost 5 bases, with 10 bases between them. CDR1 and CDR2 from the germline V gene are LGHNA and YNFKEQ. The CDR3 sequence is 14 residues long. The CDR3 here is CASSQEAWRETQYF. The CDR3 coding sequence is TGTGCCAGCAGCCAAGAAGCCTGGCGGGAGACCCAGTACTTC.

This chain joins TRBV28 and TRBJ2-5, with D perhaps TRBD1 (6 bases). This CDR3 spans 15 amino acids. V was trimmed by 6 bases and J by 5 bases, leaving 19 bases between them. Germline-derived CDR1 and CDR2 are MDHEN and SYDVKM. The CDR3 reads CASSQGRGRGETQYF. The CDR3 DNA reads as TGTGCCAGCAGCCAGGGCAGGGGAAGGGGGGAGACCCAGTACTTC.

The chain links TRBV4-1 to TRBJ1-1; the D is unclear. The V and J ends lost 1 base and 0 bases respectively, with 9 bases between them. The CDR3 totals 15 residues. From germline, CDR1 is MGHRA and CDR2 YSYEKL. The CDR3 protein is CASSQGTHLNTEAFF. In DNA form, the CDR3 reads TGCGCCAGCAGCCAAGGTACACATCTGAACACTGAAGCTTTCTTT.

This clonotype was seen only a few times. The V gene is TRBV6-5, the J gene TRBJ1-2, with 7 bases lining up with TRBD1. CDR1 is MNHEY, CDR2 SVGAGI, per germline. Germline trimming cut 7 bases from V and 0 bases from J; bases unmatched to any gene: 11. This CDR3 spans 16 amino acids. The CDR3 sequence is CASTRGTAASNYGYTF. CDR3 nucleotide sequence: TGTGCCAGCACCCGAGGGACAGCAGCTTCTAACTATGGCTACACCTTC.

The chain links TRBV6-1 to TRBJ2-3; 9 nucleotides align to TRBD2. V was clipped by 2 bases and J by 7 bases; unmatched bases: 10. From germline, CDR1 is MNHNS and CDR2 SASEGT. The CDR3 covers 16 residues. The CDR3 coding sequence is TGTGCCAGCAGTGAACCCGTTTTGGCGGGAGGGCATACGCAGTATTTT. Amino acids: CASSEPVLAGGHTQYF.

The CDR3 bases are TGTGCCACCCGTGCGGGAGAGGCATACAATGAGCAGTTCTTC. Its protein is CATRAGEAYNEQFF. The V and J genes are TRBV24-1 and TRBJ2-1; TRBD2 matches at 7 bases. The CDR3 consists of 14 residues. Germline V gene lookup returns CDR1 KGHDR and CDR2 SFDVKD. Trimming took 9 bases from V and 4 from J; bases not matched to a gene: 8.

This clonotype was seen only a few times. This chain uses TRBV7-3 with TRBJ1-2; 7 bases are shared with TRBD1. CDR3 length equals 14 residues. Germline loops: CDR1 SGHTA, CDR2 FQGTGA. J lost 5 bases, V lost 5 bases, and 8 bases had no gene match. DNA for the CDR3: TGTGCCAGCAGCGCGACAGGGAATGGTTATGGCTACACCTTC. It yields the protein CASSATGNGYGYTF.

This rearrangement joins TRBV29-1 to TRBJ2-1; perhaps D is TRBD1 or TRBD2 (5 bases each). The germline V gene has CDR1 SQVTM and CDR2 ANQGSEA. The CDR3 has 16 amino acids. V gave up 0 bases and J gave up 4 bases, with 16 bases separating them. The CDR3 DNA is TGCAGCGTTGAAGATCGCAGGAGAGGGGTATACAATGAGCAGTTCTTC. The encoded protein is CSVEDRRRGVYNEQFF.

The J gene is TRBJ2-1, the V gene TRBV6-1; D tentatively fits TRBD1 or TRBD2 (5 bases each). V gave up 3 bases and J gave up 13 bases, with 16 bases separating them. Germline assignment: CDR1 MNHNS and CDR2 SASEGT. The CDR3 runs 13 residues. CDR3 amino acids: CASSDSSHGTQFF. Written as DNA, the CDR3 is TGTGCCAGCAGTGATAGTAGTCATGGGACCCAGTTCTTC.